This T cell receptor (beta chain) was profiled in a study of vaccination effects on CD4 cells after COVID-19. For the study at large: Post-vaccine draws lagged the second dose by a median of 72 days. Study-wide results and caveats: In healthy vaccinees, only 1 of 255 vaccine-induced clones cross-reacted with common cold coronaviruses. Infection-derived and vaccine-derived clones contracted markedly late after vaccination.

CDR1 and CDR2 from the germline V gene are LNHDA and SQIVND (reference sequence). V dropped 3 bases and J dropped 7; count of bases not matched to a gene: 8. The CDR3 has 14 amino acids. ViraFEST expansion of antigen-specific CD4+ T cells with viral peptide pools preceded sequencing. Isolating CD4+ T cells followed roughly ten days of culture. Either the mRNA-1273 or the BNT162b2 vaccine was given to participants as two doses. PBMC were cultured at about 2 million per well with roughly 10 IU/ml IL-2 and 8 to 10 ug/ml peptides. With regard to this clone: What it recognizes is unknown.

Profiling relied on immunoSEQ multiplex PCR, and the TCRdb table lists in-frame clones only, not all of them. The table lists about 80,000 clones, 77% of them singletons. V and J are TRBV19 and TRBJ2-7; 8 bases align to TRBD1. This specimen consisted of CD4+ T cells from PBMCs cultured with HCoV-OC43 spike peptides, obtained after COVID-19 vaccination. Subset: HCoV-OC43 spike overlapping peptide pool stimulation. This receptor was obtained from a human donor who received a COVID-19 vaccine. CDR3 loop: CASSMSGGSGEQYV. CDR3 DNA sequence: TGTGCCAGTAGTATGTCAGGGGGCTCGGGGGAGCAGTACGTC.